Listed here is a single T cell receptor beta chain. This receptor's antigen is unknown. The data were taken from a study of T cell clusters in autoimmune cytopenias (dated by TCRdb to between 2019 and 2020). A note on the overall study: Of the approximately 43 healthy donor controls, approximately 23 were female, and the group had a mean age of approximately 55 years and a median age of about 64 years. The median TRB sequencing depth was just over 50,000 reads per sample, and the median number of distinct TRB clonotypes was around 2,200 per sample. In autoimmune cytopenia patients, peripheral blood TRB and IGH repertoires were sequenced during active disease and over treatment follow-up, together with healthy, CLL and autoimmune hepatitis controls. The goal of the study was to find out whether patients with autoimmune cytopenia have a disease-specific immune repertoire signature that could be used as a blood-based biomarker. For primary cytopenia, the controls were fewer than 30 age-matched healthy donors, and for secondary cytopenia, the controls were more than 11 age-matched CLL patients. Autoimmune hepatitis repertoires were compared with those of about 24 age- and sex-matched healthy donors.

Per sample, around 0.25 ug of peripheral blood genomic DNA, approximately 40,000 genome equivalents, was used for TRB amplification. Based on the germline V gene (reference sequence), the CDR1 and CDR2 sequences are LNHNV and YYDKDF. There are 14 amino acids in the CDR3, from cysteine to phenylalanine inclusive. Only the protein is available. Multiplex PCR with a touch-down protocol amplified TRB rearrangements, with the TRB-A and TRB-B primer pools combined in a single tube. Illumina adapters and sample indices were attached to the amplicons through two consecutive PCR reactions using Phusion HS II polymerase. Amplicons were gel-purified with the NucleoSpin Gel and PCR Clean-up kit, then quantified by Qubit and quality-checked on an Agilent 2100 Bioanalyzer. Sequencing of the libraries was performed on an Illumina MiSeq with 600-cycle, single-indexed, paired-end runs. Under the source paper's analysis protocol: MiXCR version 2.1.12 with the default MiXCR reference library was used to align and assemble TRB reads. A clone was defined by each unique CDR3 nucleotide sequence, and the analysis included only productive sequences with two or more reads. Repertoire diversity was assessed by alpha-parameterized diversity profiles (alpha 0 to 5), including Shannon (alpha 1) and Simpson (alpha 2) indices, computed with an R script. The tcR package was used to compute combinatorial TRB VJ usage, and cohorts were compared on this usage by principal component analysis with ade4. Using GLIPH, TCRbeta CDR3s were clustered on pairs of cohorts matched for age and read depth, and a Wilcoxon test was used to compare cluster frequencies. After the reads were reprocessed by TCRdb, one entry was made per CDR3 protein sequence, with no DNA. In this record, the V and J calls reflect TCRdb's handling and not the investigators' own analysis. This sample's records show some 15,000 distinct CDR3 sequences. The top ten constitute roughly 3.5% of the sample.

Findings and caveats that apply to the study as a whole: Approximately 3-fold more exclusive TRB clusters were observed in healthy donors than in active autoimmune hepatitis patients, consistent with an autoimmunity-wide signature. TRB repertoire shifts, with less even repertoires in secondary cytopenia and CLL, mostly reflected lymphoma bias rather than autoimmunity. The T cell clusters were defined only in silico, and the functional role of the clusters was left to be validated experimentally. A lack of physiological T cell clusters in primary autoimmune cytopenia patients was suggested by GLIPH, as 51 clusters were found to be exclusive to healthy donors versus roughly 15 exclusive to patients. In the comparison of secondary cytopenia with CLL, no cluster-lack signature showed up, apparently because the dominant lymphoma-associated repertoire masked the signature.

The data were also submitted as part of a second study, on T cell repertoires in aging, cancer and after chemotherapy. As the second publication notes: The donors fell into six age groups ranging from 30 or younger to 70 or older, and each group had at least three individuals. TCR repertoires from healthy donor controls were recorded over periods of several months to years and showed clear clonal overlap between repeated samplings. The full dataset contained approximately 9.6 million TCR reads. Compared with age-matched healthy donors, untreated patients with hematological or solid cancers had significantly lower TCR diversity and higher clonality in blood. In healthy donors, the decline in TCR diversity with age was mainly explained by loss of richness, whereas in cancer patients loss of evenness was also found to contribute. An increase in median generation probability over the chemotherapy interval was observed in both cancer cohorts, suggesting that the repertoire was reconstituted through rebound thymic output. It was noted by the authors that conclusions about immunological memory after chemotherapy cannot be drawn from the repertoire data. To examine immunoaging and T cell reconstitution after chemotherapy, the study profiled TCR beta repertoires in peripheral blood from healthy donors and cancer patients. The cohort comprised 220 or so cancer patients, roughly 94 with hematological and 110 to 130 with solid cancers, plus 95 healthy donors as a reference group. Processing of the TRB sequences was carried out with MiXCR versions 2.12 and 3.0.5. The repertoire metrics were Shannon diversity, evenness, clonality (calculated as one minus evenness), and diversity profiles parameterized by alpha from 0 to 5. The IGoR algorithm was used to compute generation probabilities of clones in paired pre- and post-chemotherapy samples.

The sequence derives from a human donor in good health. The rearrangement combines TRBV15 with TRBJ2-1. The sequenced sample consisted of peripheral blood. Here the CDR3 is given as CATSRDVSPNEQFF.